This passage covers 7 T cell receptor beta chains from one sample sequenced in a study of glioma-infiltrating T cells after dendritic cell vaccination. Time point in this sample: after dendritic cell vaccination, including at tumor progression/relapse. Assay: immunoSEQ multiplex PCR; the TCRdb copy retains only in-frame clones and omits some. This repertoire shows over 90,000 clones, 65% to 85% found once; its top ten account for about 5%. The sample here was blood, taken after dendritic cell vaccination. The source of these receptors is a human donor with glioblastoma.

This sequence joins TRBV5-1 and TRBJ2-7; 9 nucleotides match TRBD2. The germline CDR1 and CDR2 sequences are SGHRS and YFSETQ. The CDR3 length is 16 residues. Unmatched junction bases numbered 9, after V lost 0 bases and J lost 5 bases. CDR3 DNA sequence: TGCGCCAGCAGCTTGGTTACTAGCGGGCCCGGAGACGAGCAGTACTTC. It codes for CASSLVTSGPGDEQYF.

The chain joins TRBV27 to TRBJ2-2, with D possibly TRBD1 on 6 matching bases. This CDR3 contains 14 residues. The germline gives CDR1 MNHEY, CDR2 SMNVEV (reference sequence). V lost 6 bases, J lost 4 bases, and 12 bases lay in between. CDR3 nucleotides: TGTGCCAGCAGACCCGGACAGATCACCGGGGAGCTGTTTTTT. Protein sequence: CASRPGQITGELFF.

The gene calls are TRBV2 and TRBJ2-1; 13 bases line up with TRBD2. The germline V gene encodes CDR1 SNHLY and CDR2 FYNNEI. The CDR3 has 15 residues. The ends lost 6 bases at V and 12 bases at J; junction bases unmatched: 11. The CDR3 nucleotides are TGTGCCAGCAGCCAGGGACTAGCGGGAACCCAACCGCAGTTCTTC. Its translation: CASSQGLAGTQPQFF. The variable domain in full, with the rest retrieved from reference TRBV2 and TRBJ2-1, is EPEVTQTPSHQVTQMGQEVILRCVPISNHLYFYWYRQILGQKVEFLVSFYNNEISEKSEIFDDQFSVERPDGSNFTLKIRSTKLEDSAMYFCASSQGLAGTQPQFFGPGTRLTVL.

The chain combines TRBV7-2 with TRBJ2-1, with a tentative D call TRBD2 (5 bases). This CDR3 is 15 amino acids long. Germline CDR1 and CDR2: SGHTA and FQGNSA. V was trimmed by 4 bases and J by 2 bases, leaving 12 bases between them. CDR3 protein: CASSWAAATYNEQFF. In DNA form, the CDR3 reads TGTGCCAGCAGCTGGGCAGCGGCCACCTACAATGAGCAGTTCTTC.

In its sample, this clone was seen a few times. The J gene is TRBJ2-5, the V gene TRBV29-1, with 11 positions matching TRBD2. V lost 7 bases, J lost 1 base, and 11 bases stayed unmatched. In germline, CDR1 is SQVTM, CDR2 ANQGSEA. There are 16 residues in the CDR3. This CDR3 reads CSAGIGTSGLQETQYF. The CDR3 bases are TGCAGCGCAGGGATCGGGACTAGCGGTCTCCAAGAGACCCAGTACTTC.

This clone turned up a few times. The rearrangement links TRBV10-1 to TRBJ2-1; TRBD2 agrees at 7 bases. Per germline, CDR1 WNHNN and CDR2 SYGVQD (reference sequence). V trimming: 2 bases; J trimming: 0 bases; junction bases outside the gene matches: 4. This CDR3 comprises 16 residues. The CDR3 DNA sequence: TGCGCCAGCAGTGAGATAGCGGGCAGCTCCTACAATGAGCAGTTCTTC. Protein: CASSEIAGSSYNEQFF.

V usage is TRBV19 and J usage is TRBJ1-5, with 10 bases fitting TRBD1. The CDR3 spans 16 residues. V gave up 5 bases and J gave up 4 bases; unmatched junction bases: 8. Germline CDR1 and CDR2: LNHDA and SQIVND (reference sequence). The CDR3 DNA follows: TGTGCCAGTAGTCTTTCGACAGGGGGCAAAAATCAGCCCCAGCATTTT. Translated: CASSLSTGGKNQPQHF.